The 8 T cell receptor beta chains below come from one sample, sequenced in a study of response to subunit inactivated influenza vaccine. Using its own MiXCR run on the RT-PCR reads, TCRdb lists one record per CDR3 protein. The sample consists of some 570,000 distinct CDR3 sequences, about 11% of them appearing once. These data were likewise used in another study, on T cells expressing NK-cell markers. That source notes: Libraries used 5'RACE template switching adding universal primer site and UMIs.

The sequenced sample was PBMCs from blood, obtained on the day of vaccination. The receptors shown here come from a man aged 50 to 60 who received an inactivated influenza vaccine.

This chain connects TRBV15 to TRBJ1-2; a possible D gene is TRBD1 (5 bases). Trimming took off 4 bases at V and 2 bases at J, with 14 bases between the two ends. CDR1 and CDR2 (germline): LNHNV, YYDKDF (reference sequence). This CDR3 has 15 amino acids. The CDR3 DNA reads TGTGCCACCAGCATCCACGCAAGACAGAACTATGGCTACACCTTC. Amino acid sequence: CATSIHARQNYGYTF.

The sample holds a few counts of this clonotype. The rearrangement joins TRBV7-2 to TRBJ2-5; D is undetermined. Germline lookup yields CDR1 SGHTA and CDR2 FQGNSA. V was cut by 0 bases and J by 9 bases, with 14 bases left in between. This CDR3 is built from 14 residues. CDR3 in DNA: TGTGCCAGCAGCTTAGCGGTCCTACCTGAGGCCCAGTACTTC. This encodes CASSLAVLPEAQYF.

As DNA, the CDR3 is TGTGCCAGCAGTTTAAGGGTTGGGCAGGGGGCTTGGGAGCAGTACTTC. Translated, it gives CASSLRVGQGAWEQYF. The chain is built from TRBV27 and TRBJ2-7, with 8 bases identical to TRBD1. Looked up from germline, CDR1 is MNHEY and CDR2 is SMNVEV (reference sequence). J lost 7 bases, V lost 2 bases, and 13 bases had no gene match. The CDR3 sequence is 16 residues long.

CDR3: CAIRAEGLLAKNIQYF. CDR3 bases: TGTGCCATCAGGGCGGAGGGTTTGCTAGCCAAAAACATTCAGTACTTC. The chain links TRBV10-3 to TRBJ2-4, with D possibly matching TRBD2 (6 bases). The CDR3 runs 16 residues. Germline-derived CDR1 and CDR2 are ENHRY and SYGVKD. V was clipped by 6 bases and J by 0 bases, with 15 bases between them.

This clonotype was observed a few times. The rearrangement joins TRBV7-6 to TRBJ2-1; 8 bases align to TRBD2. Per germline, CDR1 SGHVS and CDR2 FNYEAQ. This CDR3 has 15 residues. J lost 4 bases, V lost 6 bases, and 8 bases had no gene match. In nucleotides, the CDR3 is TGTGCCAGCAGTTCGACTAGCGCCTTATACAATGAGCAGTTCTTC. Amino acid sequence: CASSSTSALYNEQFF.

This clonotype was detected a few times. The chain is built from TRBV2 and TRBJ2-7; TRBD1 matches 10 bases. V trimming: 3 bases; J trimming: 5 bases; junction bases outside the gene matches: 13. The CDR3 runs to 17 residues. Germline loops: CDR1 SNHLY, CDR2 FYNNEI. The DNA of the CDR3 is TGTGCCAGCAGTGAGGAAACCGGGACAGGGGCGAGCAACGAGCAGTACTTC. Its translation: CASSEETGTGASNEQYF.

The chain uses TRBV20-1 and TRBJ2-7, with D hard to call. The CDR3 has 14 residues. CDR1 and CDR2 (germline): DFQATT, SNEGSKA (reference sequence). V gave up 2 bases and J gave up 0 bases, with 11 bases separating them. For the CDR3, the DNA is TGCAGTGCTAGACAGGTTACGGACTCCTACGAGCAGTACTTC. It is translated as CSARQVTDSYEQYF.

In its sample, this clonotype was seen a few times. This chain joins TRBV7-2 and TRBJ1-1; the D is unclear. V was trimmed by 3 bases and J by 8 bases, leaving 13 bases between them. Germline V lookup: CDR1 SGHTA, CDR2 FQGNSA. This CDR3 comprises 13 residues. CDR3 sequence (DNA): TGTGCCAGCAGCTTTGAACCCCTTAGGGAAGCTTTCTTT. Translating it yields CASSFEPLREAFF.